The present T cell receptor (beta chain) was sequenced within a study of Ad26.COV2.S vaccination and SARS-CoV-2 variants. General study points: Placebo recipients showed lower spike-specific TCR breadth than vaccinees. Marked by substantial breadth, spike-specific CD8+ and CD4+ T cell responses were reportedly seen after vaccination. TCR breadth and depth estimates may have understated total T cell responses.

The V and J ends lost 4 bases and 1 base, in that order; junction bases with no gene match: 7. This CDR3 contains 17 residues. CDR1 and CDR2 from the germline V gene are MNHEY and SMNVEV (reference sequence). Clones were read by immunoSEQ multiplex PCR, and TCRdb kept only the in-frame ones, dropping some. The sample has around 100,000 clones; about three quarters are singletons. Concerning this clone itself: The antigen remains undetermined.

Source: peripheral blood, taken after recovery from COVID-19. This sequence was found in a human donor who had recovered from COVID-19. V usage is TRBV27 and J usage is TRBJ2-3, with 11 bases fitting TRBD2. The CDR3: CASSSPTSGGGTDTQYF. The CDR3 bases are TGTGCCAGCAGTTCTCCAACTAGCGGGGGAGGCACAGATACGCAGTATTTT.